This T cell receptor beta chain appears in the sequencing data of a study of beta chain features in type 1 diabetes. Study-wide points: TCRB CDR3s from Type 1 diabetes patients were moderately but significantly shorter in all four CD4+ subsets. When VDJ junctions were examined, type 1 diabetes patients showed fewer insertions and more deletions.

The V end lost 2 bases, the J end lost 7 bases, and 12 bases lay between the germline ends. In germline, CDR1 is KGHSH, CDR2 LQKENI. The CDR3 covers 14 residues. On this clone: Its antigen remains unidentified.

Sort purity for all populations was recorded as exceeding 98%. Expressed TCRB transcripts were sequenced because the entire RNA isolate underwent reverse transcription. Read counts averaged roughly 3.7 million for samples of naive, central memory and regulatory T cells. Using immunoSEQ multiplex PCR, the repertoire was profiled, and TCRdb retains in-frame clones only, with some absent. In the table there are roughly 700,000 clones, 10% to 15% of which are singletons. This chain joins TRBV18 and TRBJ1-5; no definite D call. The receptor was derived from a man aged 18 to 29 with type 1 diabetes. What was sequenced was naive CD4+ T cells from blood. The CDR3 spells CASSPVGGRQPQHF. The CDR3 coding sequence is TGTGCCAGCTCACCAGTTGGAGGGCGGCAGCCCCAGCATTTT.